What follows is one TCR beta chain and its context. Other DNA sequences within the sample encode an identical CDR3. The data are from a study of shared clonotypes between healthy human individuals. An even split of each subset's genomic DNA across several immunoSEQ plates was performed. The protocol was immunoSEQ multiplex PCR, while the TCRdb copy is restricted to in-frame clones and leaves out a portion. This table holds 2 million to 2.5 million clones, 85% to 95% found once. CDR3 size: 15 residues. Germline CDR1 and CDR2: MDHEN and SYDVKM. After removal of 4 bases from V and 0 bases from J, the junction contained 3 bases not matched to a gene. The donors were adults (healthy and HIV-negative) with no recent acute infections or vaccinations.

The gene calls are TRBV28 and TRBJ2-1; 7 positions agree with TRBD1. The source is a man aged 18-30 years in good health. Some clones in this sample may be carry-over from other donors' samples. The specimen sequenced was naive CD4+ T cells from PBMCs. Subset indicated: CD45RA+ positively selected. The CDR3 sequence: CASSSGQSSYNEQFF. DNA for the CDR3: TGTGCCAGCAGTTCGGGACAGAGCTCCTACAATGAGCAGTTCTTC.